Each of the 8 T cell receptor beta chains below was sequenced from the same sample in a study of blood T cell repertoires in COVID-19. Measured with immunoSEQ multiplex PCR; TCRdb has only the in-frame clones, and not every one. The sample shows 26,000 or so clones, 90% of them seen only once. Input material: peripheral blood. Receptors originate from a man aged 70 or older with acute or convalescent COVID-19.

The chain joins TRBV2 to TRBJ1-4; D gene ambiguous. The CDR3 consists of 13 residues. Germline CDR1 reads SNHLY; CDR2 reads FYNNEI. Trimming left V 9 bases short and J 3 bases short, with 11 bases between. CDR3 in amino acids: CASLRDSNEKLFF. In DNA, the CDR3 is TGTGCCAGTTTGAGGGATTCTAATGAAAAACTGTTTTTT.

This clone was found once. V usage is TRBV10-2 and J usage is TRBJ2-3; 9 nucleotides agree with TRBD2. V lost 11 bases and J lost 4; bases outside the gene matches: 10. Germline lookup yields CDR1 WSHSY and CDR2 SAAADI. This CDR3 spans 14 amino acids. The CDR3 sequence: CADRAGGPADTQYF. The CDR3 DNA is TGCGCCGATCGCGCGGGAGGGCCAGCAGATACGCAGTATTTT.

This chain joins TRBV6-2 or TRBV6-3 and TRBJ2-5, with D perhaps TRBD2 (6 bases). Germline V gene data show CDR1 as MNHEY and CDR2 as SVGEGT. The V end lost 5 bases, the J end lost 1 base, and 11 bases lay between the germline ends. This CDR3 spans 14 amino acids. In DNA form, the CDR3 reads TGTGCCAGCAGTAGGAGGGGTCCCCAAGAGACCCAGTACTTC. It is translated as CASSRRGPQETQYF.

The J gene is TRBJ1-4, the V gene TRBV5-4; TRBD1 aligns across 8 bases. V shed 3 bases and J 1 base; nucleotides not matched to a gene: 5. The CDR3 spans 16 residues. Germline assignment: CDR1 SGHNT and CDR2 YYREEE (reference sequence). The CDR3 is CASSWTGSRTNEKLFF. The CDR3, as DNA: TGTGCCAGCAGCTGGACAGGGTCTCGAACTAATGAAAAACTGTTTTTT. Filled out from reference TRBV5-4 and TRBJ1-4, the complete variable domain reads ETGVTQSPTHLIKTRGQQVTLRCSSQSGHNTVSWYQQALGQGPQFIFQYYREEENGRGNFPPRFSGLQFPNYSSELNVNALELDDSALYLCASSWTGSRTNEKLFFGSGTQLSVL.

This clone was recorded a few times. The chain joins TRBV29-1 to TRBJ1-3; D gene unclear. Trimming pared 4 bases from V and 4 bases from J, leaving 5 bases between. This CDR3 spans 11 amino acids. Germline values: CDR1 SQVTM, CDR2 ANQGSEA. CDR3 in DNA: TGCAGCGTTGCCGGGGGAAACACCATATATTTT. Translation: CSVAGGNTIYF.

CDR3 in amino acids: CASSLIKGGSYNEQFF. The DNA for the CDR3 is TGTGCCAGCAGTCTTATCAAAGGGGGAAGCTACAATGAGCAGTTCTTC. The chain is built from TRBV3-1 (or the pseudogene TRBV3-2) and TRBJ2-1, with a tentative D call TRBD1 (6 bases). The CDR3 sequence is 16 residues long. The V end was cut by 6 bases, the J end by 3 bases, with 18 bases between. Germline CDR1 and CDR2: LGHDT and YNNKEL (reference sequence).

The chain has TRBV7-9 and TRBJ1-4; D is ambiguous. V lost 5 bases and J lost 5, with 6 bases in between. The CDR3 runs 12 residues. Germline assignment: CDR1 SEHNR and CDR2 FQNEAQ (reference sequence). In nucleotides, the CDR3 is TGTGCCAGCAGCCCGGGAAATGAAAAACTGTTTTTT. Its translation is CASSPGNEKLFF. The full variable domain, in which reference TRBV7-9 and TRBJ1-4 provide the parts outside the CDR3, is DTGVSQNPRHKITKRGQNVTFRCDPISEHNRLYWYRQTLGQGPEFLTYFQNEAQLEKSRLLSDRFSAERPKGSFSTLEIQRTEQGDSAMYLCASSPGNEKLFFGSGTQLSVL.

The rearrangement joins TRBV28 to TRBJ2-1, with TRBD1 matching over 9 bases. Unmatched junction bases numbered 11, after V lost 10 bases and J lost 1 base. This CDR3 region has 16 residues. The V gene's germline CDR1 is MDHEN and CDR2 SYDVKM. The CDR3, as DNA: TGTGCCACTTCATTACCCGGGACAGGGTCCTACAATGAGCAGTTCTTC. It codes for CATSLPGTGSYNEQFF.